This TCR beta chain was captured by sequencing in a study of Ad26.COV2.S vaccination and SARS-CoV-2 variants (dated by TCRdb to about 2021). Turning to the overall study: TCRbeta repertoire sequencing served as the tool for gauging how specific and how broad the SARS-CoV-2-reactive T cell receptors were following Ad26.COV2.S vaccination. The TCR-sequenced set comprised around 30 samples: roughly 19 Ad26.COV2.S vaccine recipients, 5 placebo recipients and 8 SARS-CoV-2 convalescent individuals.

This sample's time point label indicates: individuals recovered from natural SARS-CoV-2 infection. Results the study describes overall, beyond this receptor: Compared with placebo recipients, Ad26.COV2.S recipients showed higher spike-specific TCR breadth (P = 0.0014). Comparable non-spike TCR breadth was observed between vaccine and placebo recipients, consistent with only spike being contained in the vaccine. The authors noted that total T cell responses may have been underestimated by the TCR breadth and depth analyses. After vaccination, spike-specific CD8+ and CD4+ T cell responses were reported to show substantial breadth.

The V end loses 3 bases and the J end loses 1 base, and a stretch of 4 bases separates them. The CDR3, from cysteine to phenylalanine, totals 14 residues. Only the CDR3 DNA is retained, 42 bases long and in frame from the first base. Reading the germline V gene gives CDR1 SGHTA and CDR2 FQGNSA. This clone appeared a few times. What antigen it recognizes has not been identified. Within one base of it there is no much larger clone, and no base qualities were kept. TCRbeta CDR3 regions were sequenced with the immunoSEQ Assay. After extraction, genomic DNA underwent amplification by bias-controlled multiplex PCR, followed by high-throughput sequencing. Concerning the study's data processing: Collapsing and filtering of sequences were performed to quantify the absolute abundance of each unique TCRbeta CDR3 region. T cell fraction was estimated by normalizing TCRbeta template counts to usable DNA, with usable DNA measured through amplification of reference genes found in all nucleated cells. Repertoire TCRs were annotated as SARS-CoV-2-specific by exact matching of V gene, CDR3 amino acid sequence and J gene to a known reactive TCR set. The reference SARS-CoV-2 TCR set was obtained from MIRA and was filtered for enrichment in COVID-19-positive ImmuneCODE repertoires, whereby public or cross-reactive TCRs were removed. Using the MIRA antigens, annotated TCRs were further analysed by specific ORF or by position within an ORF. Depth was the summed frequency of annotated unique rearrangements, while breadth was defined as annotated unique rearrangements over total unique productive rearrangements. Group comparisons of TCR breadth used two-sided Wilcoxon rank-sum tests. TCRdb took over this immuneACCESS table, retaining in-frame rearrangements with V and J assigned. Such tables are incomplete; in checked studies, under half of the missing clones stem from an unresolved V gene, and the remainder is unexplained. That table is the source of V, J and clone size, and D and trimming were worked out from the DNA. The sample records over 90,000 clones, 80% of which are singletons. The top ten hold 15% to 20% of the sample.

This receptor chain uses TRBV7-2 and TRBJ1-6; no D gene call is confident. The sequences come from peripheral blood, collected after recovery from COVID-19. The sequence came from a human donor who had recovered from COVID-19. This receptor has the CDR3 CASSFGSYNSPLHF. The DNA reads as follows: TGTGCCAGCAGCTTCGGGTCCTATAATTCACCCCTCCACTTT.